This record looks at one T cell receptor (beta chain) sequence and its context. These data belong to a study of blood T cell repertoires in COVID-19. Study-level information: T cells, B-cell-depleted T cells, or PBMCs supplied cDNA or gDNA.

The CDR3 covers 15 residues. The V segment lost 6 bases and the J segment 7 bases; nucleotides outside the gene matches: 4. Germline values: CDR1 MDHEN, CDR2 SYDVKM. Under the authors' procedure: Estimates of nucleated cell counts were drawn from the amplification of reference gene primers. Profiled with immunoSEQ multiplex PCR; TCRdb holds only in-frame clones, not every one. D and trimming come from the DNA, and the V and J calls and clone size come from that table. The table records around 250,000 clones, around four fifths of them present only once. The sequenced sample consisted of peripheral blood. The sequence derives from a man at least 80 years old with acute or convalescent COVID-19. The J gene is TRBJ1-6, the V gene TRBV28; 12 positions match TRBD1. The chain's CDR3 is CASRTGTGGNSPLHF. Written as DNA, the CDR3 is TGTGCCAGCAGAACCGGGACAGGGGGCAATTCACCCCTCCACTTT. Looking up the rest from reference TRBV28 and TRBJ1-6 gives the full variable domain: DVKVTQSSRYLVKRTGEKVFLECVQDMDHENMFWYRQDPGLGLRLIYFSYDVKMKEKGDIPEGYSVSREKKERFSLILESASTNQTSMYLCASRTGTGGNSPLHFGNGTRLTVT.